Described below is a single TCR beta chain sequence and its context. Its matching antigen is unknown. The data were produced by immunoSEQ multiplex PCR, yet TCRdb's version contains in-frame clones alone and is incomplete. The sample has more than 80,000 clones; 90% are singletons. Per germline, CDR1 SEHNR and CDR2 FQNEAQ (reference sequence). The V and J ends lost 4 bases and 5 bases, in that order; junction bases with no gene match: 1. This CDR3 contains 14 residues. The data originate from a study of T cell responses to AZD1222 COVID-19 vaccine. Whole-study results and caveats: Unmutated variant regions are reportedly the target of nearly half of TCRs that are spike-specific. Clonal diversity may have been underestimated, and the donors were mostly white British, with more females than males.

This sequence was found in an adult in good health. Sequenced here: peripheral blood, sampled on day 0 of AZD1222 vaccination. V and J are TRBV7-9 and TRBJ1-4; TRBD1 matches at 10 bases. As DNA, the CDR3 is TGTGCCAGCAGCTCGGGACAGGGGAATGAAAAACTGTTTTTT. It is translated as CASSSGQGNEKLFF.